A single sample gave rise to the 9 T cell receptor beta chains below, sequenced in a study of cytomegalovirus exposure and HLA in healthy donors. The table came from immunoSEQ multiplex PCR; TCRdb's copy has only in-frame clones and leaves some out. Here the sample spans under 200,000 clones, 86% being singletons. The sequencing sample was made of PBMCs. The receptors stem from a woman aged 25 to 39 in good health and CMV-seronegative.

The chain has TRBV4-2 and TRBJ2-1, with D perhaps matching TRBD2 (6 bases). The CDR3 runs 16 residues. Trimming cost V 0 bases and J 9 bases, with 18 bases left between them. Per germline, CDR1 LGHNA and CDR2 YNFKEQ. The CDR3 DNA follows: TGTGCCAGCAGCCAAGAAGTCGTGGGGAGGCGCGGTGAGCAGTTCTTC. Its protein is CASSQEVVGRRGEQFF.

The rearrangement joins TRBV2 to TRBJ2-1; D may be TRBD2 (7 bases). With 3 bases removed from V and 4 bases from J, the gap between germline ends came to 16 bases. The CDR3 is 16 amino acids. Germline V lookup: CDR1 SNHLY, CDR2 FYNNEI. The CDR3 region has the DNA TGTGCCAGCAGTGATGTGACGGGGGGCGTATACAATGAGCAGTTCTTC. Translation gives CASSDVTGGVYNEQFF.

The chain uses TRBV10-3 and TRBJ1-2; 8 bases agree with TRBD1. This CDR3 has 15 residues. The V and J ends lost 4 bases and 4 bases, in that order; junction bases with no gene match: 8. Germline V gene data show CDR1 as ENHRY and CDR2 as SYGVKD. CDR3 sequence reads: CAISAQTGVGYGYTF. For the CDR3, the DNA is TGTGCCATCAGTGCCCAGACAGGGGTGGGCTATGGCTACACCTTC.

Details on this clone: Within the sample, other DNA sequences also encode this same CDR3. The chain uses TRBV6-5 and TRBJ1-1; unclear D gene. V was pared by 0 bases and J by 3 bases, with 8 bases between. CDR1 and CDR2 (germline): MNHEY, SVGAGI. CDR3 length: 14 amino acids. Here the CDR3 reads CASSYSRGDTEAFF. The CDR3 region has the DNA TGTGCCAGCAGTTACTCCCGGGGTGACACTGAAGCTTTCTTT.

J is TRBJ2-1 and V is TRBV6-1; no clear D. Germline V gene data show CDR1 as MNHNS and CDR2 as SASEGT. The CDR3 spans 12 residues. Trimming removed 3 bases at V and 4 bases at J, with 4 bases between. CDR3 DNA sequence: TGTGCCAGCAGTGACAGGTACAATGAGCAGTTCTTC. This codes for CASSDRYNEQFF.

The chain has TRBV5-4 and TRBJ2-3; 10 bases align to TRBD2. This CDR3 region has 16 residues. Trimming at V came to 4 bases and at J to 3 bases, leaving 8 bases not matched to a gene. Per the germline V gene, CDR1 is SGHNT and CDR2 is YYREEE (reference sequence). The CDR3 DNA reads TGTGCCAGCAGCCCGAGGACTAGCGGAGGAACAGATACGCAGTATTTT. It is translated as CASSPRTSGGTDTQYF.

The genes are TRBV28 and TRBJ2-7, with TRBD1 matching 10 bases. The CDR3 contains 15 residues. CDR1 and CDR2 from the germline V gene are MDHEN and SYDVKM. Trimming took 5 bases from V and 7 from J; bases not matched to a gene: 11. The DNA of the CDR3 is TGTGCCAGCAGTCAACGGGGACAGGGGAGAAAAGAGCAGTACTTC. This gives the protein CASSQRGQGRKEQYF.

This chain links TRBV5-4 with TRBJ1-1; D perhaps matches TRBD1 (6 bases). V lost 4 bases and J lost 3, with 19 bases in between. The CDR3 is 16 amino acids. Germline-derived CDR1 and CDR2 are SGHNT and YYREEE (reference sequence). CDR3 amino acids: CASSPTGKGRYTEAFF. Here the CDR3 DNA reads TGTGCCAGCAGCCCCACAGGGAAGGGACGGTACACTGAAGCTTTCTTT.

The chain couples TRBV11-1 to TRBJ2-7; a weak D match, TRBD2 (5 bases). This CDR3 region has 14 residues. Trimming pared 10 bases from V and 5 bases from J, leaving 21 bases between. The V gene's germline CDR1 is SGHAT and CDR2 FQDESV (reference sequence). The CDR3 reads CATHPAEGDHEQYF. In DNA form, the CDR3 reads TGTGCCACCCATCCCGCCGAGGGAGACCACGAGCAGTACTTC.